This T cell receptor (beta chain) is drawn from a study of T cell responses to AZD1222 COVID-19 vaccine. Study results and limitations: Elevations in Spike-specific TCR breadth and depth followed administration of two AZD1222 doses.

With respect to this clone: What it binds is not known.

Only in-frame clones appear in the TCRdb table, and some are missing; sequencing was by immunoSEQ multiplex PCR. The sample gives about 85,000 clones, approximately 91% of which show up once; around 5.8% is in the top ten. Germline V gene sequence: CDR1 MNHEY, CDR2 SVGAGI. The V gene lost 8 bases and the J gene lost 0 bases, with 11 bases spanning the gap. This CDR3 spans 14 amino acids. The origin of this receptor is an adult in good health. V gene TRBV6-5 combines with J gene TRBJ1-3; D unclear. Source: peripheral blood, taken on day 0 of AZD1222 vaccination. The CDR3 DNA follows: TGTGCCAGCGGCGACGCCCTCTCTGGAAACACCATATATTTT. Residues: CASGDALSGNTIYF.